What follows describes a single T cell receptor beta chain. This entry is derived from a study of blood T cell repertoires in COVID-19. In the study overall: Acute and convalescent COVID-19 samples came from the United States, Italy and Spain. Sample material is recorded as cDNA or gDNA derived from T cells, B-cell-depleted T cells, or PBMCs.

Clones were read by immunoSEQ multiplex PCR, and TCRdb kept only the in-frame ones, dropping some. The sample shows more than 95,000 clones, around 82% of them seen only once. Deletions cut 7 bases from V and 6 bases from J, with 16 bases between. The CDR3 totals 13 residues. The germline V gene encodes CDR1 SGHTA and CDR2 FQGNSA. Sequenced: peripheral blood. The chain employs TRBV7-2 and TRBJ2-7; TRBD2 might be the D (6 bases). The sequence derives from a man older than 75 with active or convalescent COVID-19. The CDR3: CASTQNERAEQYF. In DNA form, the CDR3 reads TGTGCCAGCACCCAAAATGAGCGGGCCGAGCAGTACTTC.